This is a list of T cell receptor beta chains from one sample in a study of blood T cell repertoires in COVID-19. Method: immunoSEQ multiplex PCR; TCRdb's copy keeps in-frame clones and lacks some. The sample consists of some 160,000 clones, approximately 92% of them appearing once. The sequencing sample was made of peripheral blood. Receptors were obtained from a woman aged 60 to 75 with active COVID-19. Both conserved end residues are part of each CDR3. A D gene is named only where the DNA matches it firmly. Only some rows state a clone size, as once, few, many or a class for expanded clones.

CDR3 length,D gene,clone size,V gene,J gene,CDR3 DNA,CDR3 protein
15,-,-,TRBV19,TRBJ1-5,TGTGCCAGTAGTATTCTACCACGGCAGGGTCAGCCCCAGCATTTT,CASSILPRQGQPQHF
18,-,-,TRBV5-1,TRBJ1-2,TGCGCCAGCAGCTTTGGGCAGGAGGGGCGAATGAGTATGGGTGGCTACACCTTC,CASSFGQEGRMSMGGYTF
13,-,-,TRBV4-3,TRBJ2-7,TGCGCCAGCAGCCATGGCAGGGCCTACGAGCAGTACTTC,CASSHGRAYEQYF
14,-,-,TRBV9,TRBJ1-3,TGTGCCAGCAGCAGCACGGCAGGGGGAAACACCATATATTTT,CASSSTAGGNTIYF
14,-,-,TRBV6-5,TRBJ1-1,TGTGCCAGCAGCCCCGGGAGGGCGGGGACTGAAGCTTTCTTT,CASSPGRAGTEAFF
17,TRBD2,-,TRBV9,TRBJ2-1,TGTGCCAGCAGCGTAGCTCCCCCTAGCGGGATAGGAGATGAGCAGTTCTTC,CASSVAPPSGIGDEQFF
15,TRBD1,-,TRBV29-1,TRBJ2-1,TGCAGCGTTGCCCCGACAGGGGGCCTTTACAATGAGCAGTTCTTC,CSVAPTGGLYNEQFF
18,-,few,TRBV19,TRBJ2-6,TGTGCCAGTCGTTCGGGACACTCACGTCTCAGTGGGGCCAACGTCCTGACTTTC,CASRSGHSRLSGANVLTF
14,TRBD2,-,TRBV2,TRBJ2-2,TGTGCCAGCAGGGCTAGCGGGAGCTCCGGGGAGCTGTTTTTT,CASRASGSSGELFF
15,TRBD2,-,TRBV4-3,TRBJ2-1,TGCGCCAGCAGCCTGACTAGCGGCTCCTACAATGAGCAGTTCTTC,CASSLTSGSYNEQFF
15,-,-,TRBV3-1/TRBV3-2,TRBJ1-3,TGTGCCAGCAGCCAAGCGTGGACGGGAGGAAACACCATATATTTT,CASSQAWTGGNTIYF
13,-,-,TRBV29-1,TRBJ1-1,TGCAGCGTTGAAAAGGCCCTAGGTACTGAAGCTTTCTTT,CSVEKALGTEAFF
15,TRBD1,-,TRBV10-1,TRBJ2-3,TGCGCCAGCACCAGAGACAGGGGGATCACAGATACGCAGTATTTT,CASTRDRGITDTQYF
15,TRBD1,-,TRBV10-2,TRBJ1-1,TGCGCCAGCAGTGATCCGGGACAGGCAGACACTGAAGCTTTCTTT,CASSDPGQADTEAFF
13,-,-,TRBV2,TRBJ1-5,TGTGCCAGCACGAGGCGATACAATCAGCCCCAGCATTTT,CASTRRYNQPQHF
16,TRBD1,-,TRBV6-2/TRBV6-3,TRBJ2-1,TGTGCCAGCAGTCTCTGGGACAGCCTTCCTTACAATGAGCAGTTCTTC,CASSLWDSLPYNEQFF
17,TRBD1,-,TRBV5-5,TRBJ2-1,TGTGCCAGCAGCTGGTTGACGACCGGACAGGGTATTAATGAGCAGTTCTTC,CASSWLTTGQGINEQFF
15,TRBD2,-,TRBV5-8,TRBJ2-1,TGTGCCAGCAGCGCCGGGACTAGGTCCTACAATGAGCAGTTCTTC,CASSAGTRSYNEQFF
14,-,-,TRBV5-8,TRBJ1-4,TGTGCCAGCAGCTTGTGGGGGGACAATGAAAAACTGTTTTTT,CASSLWGDNEKLFF
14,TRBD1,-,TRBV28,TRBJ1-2,TGTGCCAGCAGTTTACAGACAGGGCACTATGGCTACACCTTC,CASSLQTGHYGYTF
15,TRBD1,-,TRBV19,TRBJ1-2,TGTGCCAGTAGTAACTCAGGGGGCCTTGGCTATGGCTACACCTTC,CASSNSGGLGYGYTF
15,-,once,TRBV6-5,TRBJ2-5,TGTGCCAGCAGTTACGAACGCGCTCCCCAAGAGACCCAGTACTTC,CASSYERAPQETQYF
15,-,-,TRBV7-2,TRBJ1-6,TGTGCCAGCAGCCCCGGACTGACTCTTGGATCACCCCTCCACTTT,CASSPGLTLGSPLHF
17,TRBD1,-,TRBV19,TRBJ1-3,TGTGCCAGTAGTGACTCCATCCCGGGACAGTCTGGAAACACCATATATTTT,CASSDSIPGQSGNTIYF
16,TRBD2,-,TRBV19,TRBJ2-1,TGTGCCAGTAGTATAGATGGGAGGGGCCTCTACAATGAGCAGTTCTTC,CASSIDGRGLYNEQFF
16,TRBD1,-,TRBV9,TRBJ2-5,TGTGCCAGCAGCTTCCGGGACAGCATTAACCAAGAGACCCAGTACTTC,CASSFRDSINQETQYF
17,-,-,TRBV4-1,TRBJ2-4,TGCGCCAGCAGCTCCCAAATAATACAGGGAGCCAAAAACATTCAGTACTTC,CASSSQIIQGAKNIQYF
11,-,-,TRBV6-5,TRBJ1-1,TGTGCCAGCACTTTAGAAGAGGAAGCTTTCTTT,CASTLEEEAFF
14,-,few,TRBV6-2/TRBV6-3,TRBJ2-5,TGTGCCAGCAGTAGGGGATATGCGCAAGAGACCCAGTACTTC,CASSRGYAQETQYF
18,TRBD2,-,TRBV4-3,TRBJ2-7,TGCGCCAGCAACCAGAAGACGAAGCGGGACCGTGGCTCCTACGAGCAGTACTTC,CASNQKTKRDRGSYEQYF
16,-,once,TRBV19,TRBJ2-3,TGTGCCAGTAGTATAGGGGGTCGGACTACAACAGATACGCAGTATTTT,CASSIGGRTTTDTQYF
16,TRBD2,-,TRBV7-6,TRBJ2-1,TGTGCCAGCAGCTCGATAGCGGGAGGGCCTCTCAATGAGCAGTTCTTC,CASSSIAGGPLNEQFF
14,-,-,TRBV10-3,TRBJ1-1,TGTGCCATCAGTGAGTCGGAGGAGAGCACTGAAGCTTTCTTT,CAISESEESTEAFF
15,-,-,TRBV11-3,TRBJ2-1,TGTGCCAGCAGCACTCGTCGCGCGGTCCTAAATGAGCAGTTCTTC,CASSTRRAVLNEQFF
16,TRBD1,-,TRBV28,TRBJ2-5,TGTGCCAGCAGTTTAACTACTAGGGGGCGCGGAGAGACCCAGTACTTC,CASSLTTRGRGETQYF
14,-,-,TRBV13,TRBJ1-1,TGTGCCAGCAGCTTAGGCGGGGGGTACACTGAAGCTTTCTTT,CASSLGGGYTEAFF
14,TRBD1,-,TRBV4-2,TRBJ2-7,TGTGCCAGCAGTCCCGACAGGGGGTCCTACGAGCAGTACTTC,CASSPDRGSYEQYF
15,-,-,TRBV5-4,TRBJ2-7,TGTGCCAGCAGCTTGGGTGGGAGCGCCGTCTACGAGCAGTACTTC,CASSLGGSAVYEQYF
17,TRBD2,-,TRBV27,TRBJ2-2,TGTGCCAGCAGTTTACCCTGGACTAGCGGGACTGTCGGGGAGCTGTTTTTT,CASSLPWTSGTVGELFF
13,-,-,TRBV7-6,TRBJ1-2,TGTGCCAGCAGCTTAGGGCAGGGGTATGGCTACACCTTC,CASSLGQGYGYTF
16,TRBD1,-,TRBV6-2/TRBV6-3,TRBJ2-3,TGTGCCAGCAGTCCCGGGACAGGGGCCAGCACAGATACGCAGTATTTT,CASSPGTGASTDTQYF
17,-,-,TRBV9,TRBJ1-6,TGTGCCAGCAGCGTAGCAGACATTCGCTCCTATAATTCACCCCTCCACTTT,CASSVADIRSYNSPLHF